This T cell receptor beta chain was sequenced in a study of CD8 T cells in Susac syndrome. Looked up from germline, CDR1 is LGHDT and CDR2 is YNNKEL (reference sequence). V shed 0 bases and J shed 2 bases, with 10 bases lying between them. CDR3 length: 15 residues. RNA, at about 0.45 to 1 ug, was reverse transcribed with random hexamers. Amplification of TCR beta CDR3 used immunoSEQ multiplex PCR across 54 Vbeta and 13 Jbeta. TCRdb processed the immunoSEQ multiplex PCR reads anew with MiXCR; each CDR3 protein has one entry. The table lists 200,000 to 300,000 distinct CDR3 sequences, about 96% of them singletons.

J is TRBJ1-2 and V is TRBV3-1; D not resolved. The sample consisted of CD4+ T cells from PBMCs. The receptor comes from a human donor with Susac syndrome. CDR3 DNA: TGTGCCAGCAGCCAAGATAGTGCGGGCAACTATGGCTACACCTTC. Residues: CASSQDSAGNYGYTF.